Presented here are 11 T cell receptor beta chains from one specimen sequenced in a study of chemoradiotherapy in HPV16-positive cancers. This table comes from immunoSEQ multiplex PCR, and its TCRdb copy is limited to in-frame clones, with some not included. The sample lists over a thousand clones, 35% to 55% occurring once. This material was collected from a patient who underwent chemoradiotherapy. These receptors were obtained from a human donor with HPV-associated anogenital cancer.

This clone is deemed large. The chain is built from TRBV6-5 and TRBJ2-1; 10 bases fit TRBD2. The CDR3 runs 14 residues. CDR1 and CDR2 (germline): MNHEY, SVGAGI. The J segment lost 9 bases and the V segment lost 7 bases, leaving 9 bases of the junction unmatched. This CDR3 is CASTWLAGVGEQFF. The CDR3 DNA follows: TGTGCCAGCACATGGCTAGCGGGAGTAGGTGAGCAGTTCTTC.

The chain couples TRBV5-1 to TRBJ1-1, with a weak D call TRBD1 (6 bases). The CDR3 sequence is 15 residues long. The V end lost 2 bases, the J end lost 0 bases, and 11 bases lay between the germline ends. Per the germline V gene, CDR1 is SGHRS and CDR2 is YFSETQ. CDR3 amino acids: CASSLVEGVNTEAFF. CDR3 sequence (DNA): TGCGCCAGCAGCTTAGTGGAGGGGGTGAACACTGAAGCTTTCTTT. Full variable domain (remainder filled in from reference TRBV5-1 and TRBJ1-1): KAGVTQTPRYLIKTRGQQVTLSCSPISGHRSVSWYQQTPGQGLQFLFEYFSETQRNKGNFPGRFSGRQFSNSRSEMNVSTLELGDSALYLCASSLVEGVNTEAFFGQGTRLTVV.

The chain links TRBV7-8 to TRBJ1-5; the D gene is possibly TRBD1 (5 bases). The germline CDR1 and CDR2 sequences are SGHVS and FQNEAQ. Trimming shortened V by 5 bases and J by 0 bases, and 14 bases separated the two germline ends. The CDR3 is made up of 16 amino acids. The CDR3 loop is CASSQGALYSNQPQHF. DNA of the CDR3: TGTGCCAGCAGCCAGGGCGCTCTTTATAGCAATCAGCCCCAGCATTTT.

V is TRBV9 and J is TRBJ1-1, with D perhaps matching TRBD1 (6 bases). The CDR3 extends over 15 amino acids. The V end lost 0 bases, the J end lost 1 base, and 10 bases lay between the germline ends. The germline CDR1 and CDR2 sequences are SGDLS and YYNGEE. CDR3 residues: CASSVVSQGNTEAFF. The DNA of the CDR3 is TGTGCCAGCAGCGTAGTATCACAGGGGAACACTGAAGCTTTCTTT.

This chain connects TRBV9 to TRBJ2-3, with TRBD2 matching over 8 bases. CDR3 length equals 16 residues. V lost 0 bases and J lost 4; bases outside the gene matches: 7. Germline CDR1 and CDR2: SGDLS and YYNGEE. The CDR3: CASSVVAGGPSDTQYF. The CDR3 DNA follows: TGTGCCAGCAGCGTAGTGGCGGGAGGCCCTTCAGATACGCAGTATTTT. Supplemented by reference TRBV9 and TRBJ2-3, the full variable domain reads DSGVTQTPKHLITATGQRVTLRCSPRSGDLSVYWYQQSLDQGLQFLIQYYNGEERAKGNILERFSAQQFPDLHSELNLSSLELGDSALYFCASSVVAGGPSDTQYFGPGTRLTVL.

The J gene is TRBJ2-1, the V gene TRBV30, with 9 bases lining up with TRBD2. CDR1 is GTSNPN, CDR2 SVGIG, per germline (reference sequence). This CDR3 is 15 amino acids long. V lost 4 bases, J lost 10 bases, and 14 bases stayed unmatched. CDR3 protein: CAWIQTSGLLGEQFF. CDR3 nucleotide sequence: TGTGCCTGGATACAGACTAGCGGCTTATTGGGGGAGCAGTTCTTC.

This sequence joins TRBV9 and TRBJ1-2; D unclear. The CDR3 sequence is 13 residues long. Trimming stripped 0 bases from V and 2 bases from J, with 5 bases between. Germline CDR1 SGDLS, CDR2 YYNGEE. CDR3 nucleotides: TGTGCCAGCAGCGTAGGGGTCAACTATGGCTACACCTTC. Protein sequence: CASSVGVNYGYTF.

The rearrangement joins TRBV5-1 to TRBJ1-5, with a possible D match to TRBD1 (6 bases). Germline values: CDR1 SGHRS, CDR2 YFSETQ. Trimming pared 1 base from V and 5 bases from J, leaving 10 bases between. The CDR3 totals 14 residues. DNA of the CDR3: TGCGCCAGCAGCTTGTCAGGGGTGGATCAGCCCCAGCATTTT. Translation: CASSLSGVDQPQHF.

The CDR3 is CASSPGTGNQPQHF. DNA of the CDR3: TGTGCCAGCAGCCCTGGAACAGGGAATCAGCCCCAGCATTTT. The chain combines TRBV11-2 with TRBJ1-5, with a possible D match to TRBD1 (6 bases). Trimming shortened V by 5 bases and J by 4 bases, and 12 bases separated the two germline ends. Germline V gene data show CDR1 as SGHAT and CDR2 as FQNNGV. The CDR3 has 14 residues.

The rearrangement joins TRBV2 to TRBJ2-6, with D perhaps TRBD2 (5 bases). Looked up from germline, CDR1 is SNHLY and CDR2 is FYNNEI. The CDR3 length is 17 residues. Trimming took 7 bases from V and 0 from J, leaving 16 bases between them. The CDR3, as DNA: TGTGCCAGCACTCTACCGGGATATTTCTCTGGGGCCAACGTCCTGACTTTC. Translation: CASTLPGYFSGANVLTF. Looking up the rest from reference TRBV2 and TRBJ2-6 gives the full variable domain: EPEVTQTPSHQVTQMGQEVILRCVPISNHLYFYWYRQILGQKVEFLVSFYNNEISEKSEIFDDQFSVERPDGSNFTLKIRSTKLEDSAMYFCASTLPGYFSGANVLTFGAGSRLTVL.

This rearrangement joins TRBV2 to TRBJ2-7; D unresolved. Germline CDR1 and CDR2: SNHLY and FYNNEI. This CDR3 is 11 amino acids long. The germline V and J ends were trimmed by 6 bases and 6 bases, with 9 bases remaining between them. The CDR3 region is CASRNLIEQYF. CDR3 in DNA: TGTGCCAGCAGAAACTTGATCGAGCAGTACTTC. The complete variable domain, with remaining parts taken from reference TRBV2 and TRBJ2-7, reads EPEVTQTPSHQVTQMGQEVILRCVPISNHLYFYWYRQILGQKVEFLVSFYNNEISEKSEIFDDQFSVERPDGSNFTLKIRSTKLEDSAMYFCASRNLIEQYFGPGTRLTVT.